The present TCR beta chain was sequenced within a study of shared clonotypes between healthy human individuals. The V end lost 2 bases, the J end lost 1 base, and 11 bases lay between the germline ends. Germline-derived CDR1 and CDR2 are SGHRS and YFSETQ. This CDR3 spans 15 amino acids. Concerning this clone itself: The antigen is unknown.

Data came from immunoSEQ multiplex PCR; TCRdb stores just in-frame clones and leaves some out. This table holds roughly 500,000 clones, more than 95% found once. Whole-study findings and limits: Memory subsets had estimated richness that was generally smaller than that of naive subsets.

This clonotype was sampled from a woman between 25 and 40 years old in good health. The rearrangement joins TRBV5-1 to TRBJ2-3; D is uncertain. The sample taken for sequencing was naive CD4+ T cells sorted from blood. Subset given: CD45RA+ positively selected. The CDR3 region is CASSLGQLGTDTQYF. CDR3 coding DNA: TGCGCCAGCAGCTTAGGGCAGTTGGGCACAGATACGCAGTATTTT.